Listed below are T cell receptor beta chains from one sample, sequenced in a study of metastatic and nonmetastatic thyroid tumors. MiXCR re-clonotyped the PCR reads for TCRdb. Of about 40,000 clones in the sample, about 16% are singletons; the top ten hold 3.8%. Sample: blood. The receptor set was obtained from a female donor with papillary thyroid cancer or a benign thyroid nodule (not recorded which). Some clones in this sample may be carry-over from other donors' samples. Each CDR3 is given with its conserved first and last residue. The D gene is left open where the match is weak. Size is omitted from some rows. Given values are once, few, many or a class for expanded clones.

TRBV11-2	-	many	TRBJ2-7	CASSLGVTQYF	TGTGCCAGCAGCTTAGGAGTCACCCAGTACTTC
TRBV27	-	many	TRBJ2-5	CASSLGETQYF	TGTGCCAGCAGTTTAGGAGAGACCCAGTACTTC
TRBV7-9	-	many	TRBJ1-1	CASSYDGPNTEAFF	TGTGCCAGCAGCTACGACGGTCCTAACACTGAAGCTTTCTTT
TRBV27	-	many	TRBJ1-4	CASSLSTGPNEKLFF	TGTGCCAGCAGTTTATCGACAGGTCCTAATGAAAAACTGTTTTTT
TRBV28	TRBD1	-	TRBJ2-7	CASSLFVQGANKTYEQYF	TGTGCCAGCAGTTTATTTGTACAGGGGGCGAATAAAACATACGAGCAGTACTTC
TRBV12-5	-	few	TRBJ2-7	CSSGLEGSGYEQYF	TGTTCTAGTGGTTTGGAGGGCAGTGGGTACGAGCAGTACTTC
TRBV3-1	-	-	TRBJ2-6	CASSFPDGSGANVLTF	TGTGCCAGCAGCTTCCCAGACGGTTCTGGGGCCAACGTCCTGACTTTC
TRBV5-6	TRBD1	many	TRBJ1-4	CASSRLGTGWFF	TGTGCCAGCAGCCGACTCGGGACAGGGTGGTTTTTT
TRBV9	-	-	TRBJ1-6	CASSLGPSQDSPLHF	TGTGCCAGCAGCCTCGGTCCGTCCCAGGATTCACCCCTCCACTTT
TRBV19	-	many	TRBJ1-4	CASSIGVATNEKLFF	TGTGCCAGTAGTATTGGGGTGGCAACTAATGAAAAACTGTTTTTT
TRBV7-3	-	many	TRBJ1-1	CASSLEAHRAKGEAFF	TGTGCCAGCAGCTTAGAGGCCCACAGGGCAAAGGGTGAAGCTTTCTTT
TRBV11-2	-	many	TRBJ1-1	CASSFTQGGANTEAFF	TGTGCCAGCAGCTTTACACAGGGTGGAGCGAACACTGAAGCTTTCTTT
TRBV11-1	-	-	TRBJ1-1	CASSHRWGLTSKTEAFF	TGTGCCAGCAGCCACAGGTGGGGTTTGACGTCGAAAACTGAAGCTTTCTTT
TRBV3-1	-	many	TRBJ2-5	CASSQDRIQETQYF	TGTGCCAGCAGCCAAGATCGAATCCAAGAGACCCAGTACTTC
TRBV2	-	many	TRBJ1-1	CASSSGTPTEAFF	TGTGCCAGCAGTTCCGGGACCCCTACTGAAGCTTTCTTT